This T cell receptor (beta chain) was obtained from a study of T cell changes during pregnancy in multiple sclerosis. TCRdb keeps only in-frame clones here, not all; method: immunoSEQ multiplex PCR. The sample shows over 90,000 clones, 75% to 95% of them seen only once. The germline V gene has CDR1 SGHRS and CDR2 YFSETQ. The CDR3 extends over 14 amino acids. Trimming removed 0 bases from V and 7 bases from J, with 13 bases in between. Sequencing used peripheral blood, obtained in the second trimester of pregnancy. The chain is built from TRBV5-1 and TRBJ2-5; maybe TRBD1 (6 bases). The clonotype was recovered from a female donor in good health, enrolled as a control in a pregnancy study. In nucleotides, the CDR3 is TGCGCCAGCAGCTTGGAAACAGGGCGAGCGACCCAGTACTTC. It translates to CASSLETGRATQYF.